A single sample gave rise to the 14 T cell receptor beta chains below, sequenced in a study of tissue T cells after allogeneic stem cell transplantation. Time point in this sample: mouse harvest day 7 after allogeneic transplant. Each mouse received 10^7 T-cell-depleted marrow cells plus 10^6 splenic CD5+ T cells by tail vein. This table comes from immunoSEQ multiplex PCR, and its TCRdb copy is limited to in-frame clones, with some not included. The repertoire holds about 6,600 clones, less than 60% seen once, with 6.5% to 10% in the top ten. Sequenced input: lymph node tissue. All receptors derive from a female BALB/c mouse given C57BL/6 T cells with graft-versus-host disease after an allogeneic hematopoietic cell transplant.

This clone was observed a handful of times. Gene and germline names: mouse. The observed sequence ends 1 residue before the CDR3 terminus, with the missing tail filled in from the germline J gene. The chain employs TRBV13-2 and TRBJ2-1; the match to TRBD2 covers 9 bases. After removal of 3 bases from V and 0 bases from J, the junction contained 4 bases not matched to a gene. The germline CDR1 and CDR2 sequences are NNHNN and SYGAGS (reference sequence). There are 16 residues in the CDR3. CDR3 sequence: CASGARLGANYAEQFF. The sequenced part of the CDR3 DNA is TGTGCCAGCGGTGCCCGACTGGGGGCTAACTATGCTGAGCAGTTC.

About this clone itself: The gene names here belong to mouse. The CDR3 end is not reached by the read, which stops 1 residue before it; the germline J gene fills it in. This rearrangement joins TRBV26 to TRBJ2-7, with 7 bases that match TRBD1. CDR1 and CDR2 (germline): KGHPV, FQNQEV (reference sequence). The CDR3 loop spans 12 amino acids. V lost 4 bases to trimming and J lost 4 bases; unmatched junction nucleotides: 1. The CDR3 sequence is CASSRQGYEQYF. Incomplete CDR3 DNA: TGTGCCAGCAGTCGACAGGGATATGAACAGTAC. Variable domain in full (rest from reference TRBV26 and TRBJ2-7): NSKVIQTPRYLVKGQGQKAKMRCIPEKGHPVVFWYQQNKNNEFKFLINFQNQEVLQQIDMTEKRFSAECPSNSPCSLEIQSSEAGDSALYLCASSRQGYEQYFGPGTRLTVL.

As for this clone: Here the gene names and germline are mouse. CDR3 sequence: CASSPSGAEQFF. Incomplete CDR3 DNA: TGTGCCAGCAGCCCCAGCGGTGCTGAGCAGTTC. This chain joins TRBV3 and TRBJ2-1; the D is unclear. Sequencing ends 1 residue short of the CDR3 end; the germline J gene provides the rest. CDR3 length: 12 residues. The V end was cut by 5 bases, the J end by 6 bases, with 8 bases between. Germline lookup yields CDR1 SNHLY and CDR2 FYNGKV (reference sequence).

This clone is labeled as medium-sized. Gene and germline names: mouse. The missing CDR3 end, 1 residue past where the read stops, is filled in from the germline J gene. V gene TRBV14 combines with J gene TRBJ2-5; 9 nucleotides agree with TRBD2. The CDR3 contains 13 residues. Germline trimming cut 3 bases from V and 5 bases from J; bases unmatched to any gene: 1. Germline V gene lookup returns CDR1 SGHDT and CDR2 FRDEAV. CDR3 amino acids: CASSSDWGDTQYF. Partial CDR3 DNA: TGTGCCAGCAGTTCGGACTGGGGAGACACCCAGTAC.

A remark on this clone: Gene names denote mouse genes. Sequencing ends 1 residue short of the CDR3 end; the germline J gene provides the rest. The chain uses TRBV15 and TRBJ2-7, with 8 bases lining up with TRBD1. V shed 2 bases and J 2 bases; nucleotides not matched to a gene: 2. There are 14 residues in the CDR3. Germline assignment: CDR1 SGHND and CDR2 FRSKSL. The CDR3 here is CASSLQDRAYEQYF. CDR3 bases read: TGTGCCAGCAGTTTACAGGACAGGGCCTATGAACAGTAC.

About this clone: Mouse names are used for the genes. The covered CDR3 bases are TGTGCCAGCAGCTTACAGGGAAACTATGCTGAGCAGTTC. Its protein product is CASSLQGNYAEQF. The whole CDR3 reads CASSLQGNYAEQFF. The chain joins TRBV3 to TRBJ2-1; D perhaps matches TRBD1 (5 bases). The missing CDR3 end, 1 residue past where the read stops, is filled in from the germline J gene. Trimming pared 2 bases from V and 1 base from J, leaving 6 bases between. The length of the CDR3 is 14 residues. The V gene's germline CDR1 is SNHLY and CDR2 FYNGKV (reference sequence).

This clone turned up a few times. Gene names refer to mouse genes. The read halts 1 residue ahead of the CDR3 end, with the missing end drawn from the germline J gene. The genes are TRBV26 and TRBJ2-7; no clear D gene. Trimming shortened V by 2 bases and J by 4 bases, and 6 bases separated the two germline ends. Per germline, CDR1 KGHPV and CDR2 FQNQEV (reference sequence). The CDR3 sequence is 12 residues long. Partial CDR3 DNA: TGTGCCAGCAGTCTGCGGGGATATGAACAGTAC. It codes for CASSLRGYEQY. In full, the CDR3 reads CASSLRGYEQYF.

As for this clone: Germline and genes: mouse. The CDR3 goes on 1 residue after the read ends, and that part is filled in from the germline J gene. The chain couples TRBV31 to TRBJ1-6; 10 nucleotides align to TRBD1. TRBJ1-6 counts as an open reading frame of uncertain function. V was pared by 0 bases and J by 3 bases, with 5 bases of the junction left unmatched. Germline V gives CDR1 GKSSPN, CDR2 SITVG. The CDR3 loop spans 17 amino acids. Incomplete CDR3 DNA: TGTGCCTGGAGTCTAGGAGGGACAGGGGTCTATAATTCGCCCCTCTAC. Its protein product is CAWSLGGTGVYNSPLY. The whole CDR3 region reads CAWSLGGTGVYNSPLYF.

Regarding this clone: Genes and germline are mouse. The read ends 1 residue early relative to the CDR3; the germline J gene fills the gap. The gene calls are TRBV24 and TRBJ2-3; 10 positions agree with TRBD2. The J segment lost 2 bases and the V segment lost 2 bases, leaving 1 base of the junction unmatched. In germline, CDR1 is KGHTA, CDR2 FRNEEI. The CDR3 spans 15 residues. CDR3 bases read: TGTGCCAGCAGTCTGGACTGGGGGGATGCAGAAACGCTGTAT. The encoded protein is CASSLDWGDAETLY. In full, the CDR3 reads CASSLDWGDAETLYF.

By share, this clone counts as medium-sized. The genes are named according to mouse. The CDR3 is cut off 1 residue early in the read; its end comes from the germline J gene. This chain uses TRBV1 with TRBJ2-7, with 9 positions matching TRBD2. From germline, CDR1 is NSQYPW and CDR2 LRSPGD (reference sequence). This CDR3 has 15 residues. The trim removed 0 bases at V and 4 bases at J, leaving 4 bases unmatched. CDR3 residues: CTCSADLWGGYEQYF. The CDR3 DNA, read in part, is TGCACCTGCAGTGCAGATCTCTGGGGGGGATATGAACAGTAC.

Notes on this clone: Gene names and germline refer to mouse. Read sequence stops 1 residue before the CDR3 end, and the germline J gene provides the missing end. This chain links TRBV1 with TRBJ1-1; 10 bases agree with TRBD1. CDR1 is NSQYPW and CDR2 is LRSPGD in the germline V gene (reference sequence). The CDR3 is 14 residues long. J gave up 4 bases and V 3 bases, and 2 bases lay outside the gene matches. The part of the CDR3 DNA that was read is TGCACCTGCAGTGCTCGACAGGGGGCCACAGAAGTCTTC. This encodes CTCSARQGATEVF. The CDR3, in full, reads CTCSARQGATEVFF.

This clone was observed a few times. The gene symbols are mouse symbols. Coverage ceases 1 residue before the CDR3 finishes, and the germline J gene fills in the end. The genes are TRBV16 and TRBJ1-4; no clear D gene. V was cut by 5 bases and J by 1 base, with 8 bases left in between. Germline loops: CDR1 SGHSA, CDR2 FRNQAP. CDR3 length: 14 residues. Partial CDR3 DNA: TGTGCAAGCAGCCTGACAAATTCCAACGAAAGATTATTT. Translated, it gives CASSLTNSNERLF. The whole CDR3 sequence reads CASSLTNSNERLFF.

There are a few counts of this clone. The genes are named according to mouse. The read is 1 residue too short to cover the CDR3 end, so that end is filled in from the germline J gene. This rearrangement joins TRBV26 to TRBJ2-2; 7 bases agree with TRBD1. The trim removed 4 bases at V and 5 bases at J, leaving 1 base unmatched. The germline CDR1 and CDR2 sequences are KGHPV and FQNQEV (reference sequence). CDR3 length: 13 residues. The part of the CDR3 DNA that was read is TGTGCCAGCAGTCGGGACAGAACCGGGCAGCTCTAC. Its translation: CASSRDRTGQLY. The CDR3 as a whole reads CASSRDRTGQLYF.

This clone qualifies as medium-sized (0.01 to 0.1%). The gene names here belong to mouse. Sequencing ends 1 residue short of the CDR3 end; the germline J gene provides the rest. The chain has TRBV20 and TRBJ2-1, with D uncertain. This CDR3 has 13 amino acids. V was pared by 1 base and J by 1 base, with 5 bases between. The germline V gene has CDR1 GFQATS and CDR2 STVNSAI. Here the CDR3 reads CGARAVNYAEQFF. Partial CDR3 DNA: TGTGGTGCTAGGGCAGTAAACTATGCTGAGCAGTTC.